This TCR beta chain was retrieved from a study of Tregs in tolerant kidney transplant recipients. CDR1 LNHDA and CDR2 SQIVND come from the germline V gene (reference sequence). The CDR3 runs 14 residues. Trimming took 4 bases from V and 1 from J, leaving 10 bases between them. Generated by immunoSEQ multiplex PCR, the TCRdb table keeps only in-frame clones and is missing some. The sample lists more than 90,000 clones; almost 95% were seen once. This clone has only one observation. The sample consisted of CD4+ T cells from blood. The clonotype comes from a human donor in good health. The chain recombines TRBV19 with TRBJ2-5; the D call may be TRBD1 or TRBD2 (5 bases each). CDR3 nucleotide sequence: TGTGCCAGTAGTACGGGACGGTTCCAAGAGACCCAGTACTTC. It codes for CASSTGRFQETQYF.